The next 21 T cell receptor beta chains were all read from a single sample in a study of CD8+ T cells in alopecia areata. Treatment reported: oral pan-JAK inhibitor, 5-10 mg twice daily. Sequencing templates came from extracted RNA that was reverse transcribed into cDNA. Here immunoSEQ multiplex PCR was the method, and the copy in TCRdb shows in-frame clones only, minus some. The repertoire holds under 130,000 clones, with approximately 90% as singletons. Specimen: CD8+ T cells sorted from blood, collected at roughly week 30, from a patient treated with tofacitinib. The origin of the receptors is a human donor with alopecia areata.

V gene TRBV7-9 combines with J gene TRBJ1-1; TRBD1 is a possible D gene (6 bases). The V gene lost 5 bases and the J gene lost 1 base, with 14 bases spanning the gap. This CDR3 has 15 residues. The germline V gene encodes CDR1 SEHNR and CDR2 FQNEAQ (reference sequence). CDR3 sequence: CASSTQGRRNTEAFF. The CDR3 nucleotides are TGTGCCAGCAGCACGCAGGGGAGAAGGAACACTGAAGCTTTCTTT.

The chain has TRBV14 and TRBJ2-3; D may be TRBD2 (5 bases). The CDR3 has 15 amino acids. In germline, CDR1 is SGHDN, CDR2 FVKESK. Trimming pared 1 base from V and 0 bases from J, leaving 8 bases between. The CDR3 loop reads CASSQARRSTDTQYF. The CDR3 DNA is TGTGCCAGCAGCCAAGCGAGGAGGAGCACAGATACGCAGTATTTT. The full variable domain, with the rest looked up from reference TRBV14 and TRBJ2-3, is EAGVTQFPSHSVIEKGQTVTLRCDPISGHDNLYWYRRVMGKEIKFLLHFVKESKQDESGMPNNRFLAERTGGTYSTLKVQPAELEDSGVYFCASSQARRSTDTQYFGPGTRLTVL.

V usage is TRBV4-2 and J usage is TRBJ2-2, with D unresolved. Trimming removed 0 bases at V and 4 bases at J, with 12 bases between. CDR3 length: 16 amino acids. CDR1 is LGHNA, CDR2 YNFKEQ, per germline. This CDR3 is CASSQDVLRITGELFF. The CDR3 nucleotides are TGTGCCAGCAGCCAAGACGTACTAAGGATCACCGGGGAGCTGTTTTTT.

CDR3 in DNA: TGTGCCAGCAGCTACGGACAGGGAAACACCGGGGAGCTGTTTTTT. The encoded protein is CASSYGQGNTGELFF. The chain recombines TRBV13 with TRBJ2-2, with 8 positions matching TRBD1. The CDR3 spans 15 residues. Germline loops: CDR1 PRHDT, CDR2 FYEKMQ (reference sequence). V lost 4 bases, J lost 2 bases, and 3 bases stayed unmatched.

This clone has a single count. The CDR3 DNA is TGTGCCAGCAGTTTTACAGGGGAAGGAGAGAAAAACATTCAGTACTTC. As protein: CASSFTGEGEKNIQYF. V usage is TRBV6-6 and J usage is TRBJ2-4; TRBD1 matches 7 bases. From germline, CDR1 is MNHNY and CDR2 SVGAGI (reference sequence). V was clipped by 4 bases and J by 4 bases; unmatched bases: 10. This CDR3 comprises 16 residues.

The V call is TRBV9, the J call TRBJ1-4; a possible D gene is TRBD1 (6 bases). There are 15 residues in the CDR3. The germline gives CDR1 SGDLS, CDR2 YYNGEE. V was cut by 2 bases and J by 0 bases, with 8 bases left in between. CDR3 region: CASSVQGTTNEKLFF. DNA for the CDR3: TGTGCCAGCAGCGTTCAGGGGACAACTAATGAAAAACTGTTTTTT.

The chain is built from TRBV14 and TRBJ1-5; the match to TRBD1 covers 9 bases. The V gene end was trimmed by 2 bases and the J gene end by 2 bases; junction bases not matched to a gene: 7. The germline CDR1 and CDR2 sequences are SGHDN and FVKESK. The length of the CDR3 is 17 residues. CDR3 bases: TGTGCCAGCAGCCAACACCCTGGGGACAGGGGCAATCAGCCCCAGCATTTT. As protein: CASSQHPGDRGNQPQHF. The variable domain in full, completed from reference TRBV14 and TRBJ1-5, reads EAGVTQFPSHSVIEKGQTVTLRCDPISGHDNLYWYRRVMGKEIKFLLHFVKESKQDESGMPNNRFLAERTGGTYSTLKVQPAELEDSGVYFCASSQHPGDRGNQPQHFGDGTRLSIL.

The DNA for the CDR3 is TGTGCCAGCAGCAAGTCCCCCGCCACCTACGAGCAGTACTTC. This gives the protein CASSKSPATYEQYF. This rearrangement joins TRBV27 to TRBJ2-7; D gene ambiguous. CDR3 length equals 14 residues. The germline V and J ends were trimmed by 6 bases and 2 bases, with 14 bases remaining between them. Germline V CDR1 and CDR2: MNHEY, SMNVEV (reference sequence).

This clone has only a few counts. This chain joins TRBV29-1 and TRBJ2-7, with 8 nucleotides matching TRBD1. Germline CDR1 and CDR2: SQVTM and ANQGSEA. With 1 base clipped from V and 1 base from J, the junction kept 9 bases outside the gene matches. The CDR3 consists of 16 residues. CDR3 in amino acids: CSVEAIDGTGSYEQYF. The DNA of the CDR3 is TGCAGCGTTGAAGCTATAGACGGGACAGGTTCCTACGAGCAGTACTTC.

The chain has TRBV5-1 and TRBJ2-1, with D possibly being TRBD1 (6 bases). CDR1 and CDR2 from the germline V gene are SGHRS and YFSETQ. This CDR3 spans 14 amino acids. V lost 0 bases and J 7 bases, leaving 11 bases between the germline ends. The CDR3 loop is CASSLGGTTNEQFF. CDR3 DNA sequence: TGCGCCAGCAGCTTGGGGGGGACAACTAATGAGCAGTTCTTC.

The chain employs TRBV7-9 and TRBJ1-1; D is ambiguous. Between the trimmed V and J ends, which lost 1 base and 1 base, there was a span of 7 bases. Germline values: CDR1 SEHNR, CDR2 FQNEAQ (reference sequence). The CDR3 is 14 amino acids. The CDR3 DNA reads as TGTGCCAGCAGCTTAGAGGGCAAGAACACTGAAGCTTTCTTT. Translation gives CASSLEGKNTEAFF.

J is TRBJ1-5 and V is TRBV27, with D unresolved. V was cut by 2 bases and J by 7 bases, with 6 bases left in between. This CDR3 is built from 12 residues. The V gene's germline CDR1 is MNHEY and CDR2 SMNVEV (reference sequence). CDR3 in amino acids: CASSLPGQPQHF. As DNA, the CDR3 is TGTGCCAGCAGTTTACCGGGACAGCCCCAGCATTTT.

V is TRBV4-2 and J is TRBJ2-2; TRBD2 matches 9 bases. The trim removed 7 bases at V and 7 bases at J, leaving 7 bases unmatched. Germline loops: CDR1 LGHNA, CDR2 YNFKEQ. The CDR3 runs to 14 residues. The CDR3 DNA reads as TGTGCCAGCACCGCGGGGGGGCCCTTCGGGGAGCTGTTTTTT. Encoded protein: CASTAGGPFGELFF.

V and J are TRBV5-1 and TRBJ2-2, with 7 positions matching TRBD1. This CDR3 region has 19 residues. V lost 4 bases, J lost 0 bases, and 15 bases stayed unmatched. CDR1 and CDR2 (germline): SGHRS, YFSETQ. In DNA form, the CDR3 reads TGCGCCAGCAGCGCACCCCGGGACAGTAGGATCGCGAACACCGGGGAGCTGTTTTTT. Translation gives CASSAPRDSRIANTGELFF.

V usage is TRBV6-5 and J usage is TRBJ1-1; 8 positions match TRBD1. V was pared by 5 bases and J by 7 bases, with 6 bases of the junction left unmatched. The CDR3 has 13 residues. From germline, CDR1 is MNHEY and CDR2 SVGAGI. The CDR3 protein is CASSPGTGYEAFF. The DNA for the CDR3 is TGTGCCAGCAGTCCCGGGACAGGCTATGAAGCTTTCTTT.

V is TRBV29-1 and J is TRBJ2-7; 10 nucleotides agree with TRBD2. Germline V gene data show CDR1 as SQVTM and CDR2 as ANQGSEA. The CDR3 consists of 14 residues. V lost 1 base, J lost 3 bases, and 3 bases stayed unmatched. CDR3 nucleotides: TGCAGCGTTGAAGTAGCGGGGGGCGTCTACGAGCAGTACTTC. Its translation: CSVEVAGGVYEQYF.

The CDR3 region is CASSLKPVGGPGQPQHF. The CDR3 nucleotides are TGTGCCAGCAGTTTAAAGCCGGTAGGGGGCCCGGGGCAGCCCCAGCATTTT. The genes are TRBV27 and TRBJ1-5; 7 nucleotides agree with TRBD1. This CDR3 has 17 residues. Per the germline V gene, CDR1 is MNHEY and CDR2 is SMNVEV (reference sequence). The V segment lost 2 bases and the J segment 7 bases; nucleotides outside the gene matches: 14.

The DNA for the CDR3 is TGTGCCAGCAGCGAAAGGACTTCCCCGAGCCCCTACGAGCAGTACTTC. It is translated as CASSERTSPSPYEQYF. V is TRBV7-6 and J is TRBJ2-7; weak D call: TRBD2 (5 bases). The CDR3 length is 16 residues. V lost 5 bases and J 2 bases, leaving 19 bases between the germline ends. Germline CDR1 reads SGHVS; CDR2 reads FNYEAQ.

The J gene is TRBJ2-1, the V gene TRBV7-8; 8 nucleotides agree with TRBD2. The CDR3 contains 15 residues. Unmatched junction bases numbered 6, after V lost 4 bases and J lost 4 bases. CDR1 is SGHVS and CDR2 is FQNEAQ in the germline V gene. This CDR3 reads CASSSREGPYNEQFF. The DNA for the CDR3 is TGTGCCAGCAGCTCCCGGGAGGGCCCTTACAATGAGCAGTTCTTC.

The chain joins TRBV5-6 to TRBJ2-7, with 8 bases aligning to TRBD2. Germline V lookup: CDR1 SGHDT, CDR2 YYEEEE. The V and J ends lost 4 bases and 4 bases, in that order; junction bases with no gene match: 7. The CDR3 totals 14 residues. The CDR3 DNA is TGTGCCAGCAGCCCCAGCGGGAGCGGGTACGAGCAGTACTTC. Its translation: CASSPSGSGYEQYF.

This clone was observed a few times. V usage is TRBV6-4 and J usage is TRBJ2-3; D unclear. V shed 2 bases and J shed 0 bases, with 3 bases lying between them. Looked up from germline, CDR1 is MRHNA and CDR2 is SNTAGT. This CDR3 is built from 13 residues. DNA for the CDR3: TGTGCCAGCAGTGACACTAGCACAGATACGCAGTATTTT. The encoded protein is CASSDTSTDTQYF.